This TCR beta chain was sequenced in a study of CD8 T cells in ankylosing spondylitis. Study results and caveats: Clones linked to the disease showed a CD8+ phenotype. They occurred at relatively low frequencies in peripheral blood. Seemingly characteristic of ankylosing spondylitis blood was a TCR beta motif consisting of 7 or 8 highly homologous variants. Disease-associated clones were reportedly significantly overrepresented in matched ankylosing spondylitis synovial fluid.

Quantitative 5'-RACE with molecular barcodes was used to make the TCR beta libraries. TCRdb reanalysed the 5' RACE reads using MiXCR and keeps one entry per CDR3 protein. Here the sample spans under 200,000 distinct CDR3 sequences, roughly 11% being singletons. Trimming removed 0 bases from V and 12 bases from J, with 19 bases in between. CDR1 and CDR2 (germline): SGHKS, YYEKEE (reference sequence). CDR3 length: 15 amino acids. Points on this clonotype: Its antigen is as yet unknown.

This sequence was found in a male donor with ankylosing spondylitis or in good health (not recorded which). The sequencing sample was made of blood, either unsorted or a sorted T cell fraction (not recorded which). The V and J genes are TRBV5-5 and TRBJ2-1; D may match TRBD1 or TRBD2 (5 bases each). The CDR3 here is CASSLEWDLVTRQFF. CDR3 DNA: TGTGCCAGCAGCTTGGAATGGGACCTAGTTACTAGGCAGTTCTTC.